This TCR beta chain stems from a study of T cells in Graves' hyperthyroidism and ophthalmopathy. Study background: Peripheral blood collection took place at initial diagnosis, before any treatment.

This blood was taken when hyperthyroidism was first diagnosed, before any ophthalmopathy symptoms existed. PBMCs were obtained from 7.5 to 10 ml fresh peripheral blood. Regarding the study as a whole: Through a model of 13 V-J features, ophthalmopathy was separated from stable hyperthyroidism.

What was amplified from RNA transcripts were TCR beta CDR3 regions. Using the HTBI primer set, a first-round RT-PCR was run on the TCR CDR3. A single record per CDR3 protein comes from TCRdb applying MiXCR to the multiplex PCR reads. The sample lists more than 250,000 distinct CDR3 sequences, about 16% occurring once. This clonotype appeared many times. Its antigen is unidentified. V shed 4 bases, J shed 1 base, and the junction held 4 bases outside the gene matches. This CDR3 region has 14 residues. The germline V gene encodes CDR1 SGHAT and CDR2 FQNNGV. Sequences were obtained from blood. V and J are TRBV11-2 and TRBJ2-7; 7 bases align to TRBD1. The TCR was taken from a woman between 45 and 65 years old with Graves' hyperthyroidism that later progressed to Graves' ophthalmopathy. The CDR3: CASSWNRGSYEQYF. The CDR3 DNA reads TGTGCCAGCAGCTGGAACAGGGGATCCTACGAGCAGTACTTC.